The TCR beta chain under discussion was sequenced for a study of breast tumors, draining lymph nodes, adjacent tissues. Regarding the study as a whole: Tumor and nontumor repertoires were significantly more similar in luminal-like than in basal-like breast cancer. Findings are consistent with lymph node origin and intratumoral expansion of most tumor T cells.

Germline V gives CDR1 SGHAT, CDR2 FQNNGV. Trimming removed 1 base at V and 2 bases at J, with 8 bases between. The CDR3 extends over 14 amino acids. The lymph nodes were axillary draining lymph nodes from breast cancer patients. In the case of this clonotype: Its antigen is still unknown.

A single record per CDR3 protein comes from TCRdb applying MiXCR to the multiplex PCR reads. The sample carries fewer than 300,000 distinct CDR3 sequences, 32% recorded once. The gene calls are TRBV11-2 and TRBJ1-1; no clear D. The sequencing sample was made of axillary lymph node tissue. The sequence derives from a female donor with breast cancer. Some clones in this sample may be carry-over from other donors' samples. CDR3 nucleotides: TGTGCCAGCAGCTTAGCCCTTATAAACACTGAAGCTTTCTTT. Encoded protein: CASSLALINTEAFF.